This TCR beta chain was recovered during a study of blood T cell repertoires in COVID-19. Study information: PBMCs, B-cell-depleted T cells, or T cells were the source of the cDNA or gDNA that made up the material.

V was clipped by 6 bases and J by 3 bases; unmatched bases: 7. The germline CDR1 and CDR2 sequences are SNHLY and FYNNEI. This CDR3 contains 15 residues. Using immunoSEQ multiplex PCR, the repertoire was profiled, and TCRdb retains in-frame clones only, with some absent. The table has roughly 500,000 clones, approximately 92% seen once. Seattle-derived patients entered the study during active infection and were followed longitudinally. The receptor's source is a man in his late teens or twenties with COVID-19, enrolled during active disease. This rearrangement joins TRBV2 to TRBJ1-4; TRBD1 matches 7 bases. Sample: peripheral blood. DNA of the CDR3: TGTGCCAGCAGCGGTACAGGGGCTTCTAATGAAAAACTGTTTTTT. Translated: CASSGTGASNEKLFF.